This TCR beta chain was recovered during a study of long-term antiretroviral therapy in people with HIV. At survey level, the immunoSEQ assay was run in its v3.0 version. Repertoires were generated with immunoSEQ multiplex PCR, while TCRdb's copy carries only in-frame clones and drops some. The sample contains 20,000 to 25,000 clones, around 80% of which appear only once. The germline V gene encodes CDR1 SGHDT and CDR2 YYEEEE. V lost 0 bases to trimming and J lost 5 bases; unmatched junction nucleotides: 6. This CDR3 contains 15 residues. PBMC samples from each donor numbered at least one pre-ART and at least two post-ART. There were roughly 0.95-11 million cryopreserved PBMC in the samples before DNA extraction. In regard to this clone: The sample has other DNA sequences that encode this CDR3 too.

The TCR sequence derives from a woman aged 25 to 45 with HIV. The starting material was unsorted PBMCs, obtained 0.2 years after starting antiretroviral therapy. The V call is TRBV5-6, the J call TRBJ2-5; 8 bases are shared with TRBD2. Written as DNA, the CDR3 is TGTGCCAGCAGCTTGGTTCCGGGGGGGCGGGAGACCCAGTACTTC. Its translation is CASSLVPGGRETQYF.